One and the same sample provided the 10 T cell receptor beta chains below, sequenced in a study of long-term antiretroviral therapy in people with HIV. They ran version v3.0 of the immunoSEQ assay at survey level. Some clones are missing from TCRdb's copy, which holds only in-frame ones; the method was immunoSEQ multiplex PCR. The sample carries roughly 20,000 clones, around four fifths recorded once. The sequenced sample was unsorted PBMCs, obtained approximately 4 years after starting antiretroviral therapy. These receptors came from a man between 18 and 35 years old with HIV.

The chain has TRBV9 and TRBJ2-7, with D tentatively TRBD2 (6 bases). Germline lookup yields CDR1 SGDLS and CDR2 YYNGEE. This CDR3 has 15 residues. Trimming took 4 bases from V and 0 from J, leaving 14 bases between them. CDR3 region: CASSYATGGSYEQYF. The CDR3 bases are TGTGCCAGCAGCTACGCCACCGGGGGCTCCTACGAGCAGTACTTC.

V gene TRBV6-5 combines with J gene TRBJ2-5, with D maybe TRBD1 (6 bases). Trimming left V 4 bases short and J 4 bases short, with 10 bases between. CDR3 length: 13 amino acids. Germline CDR1 MNHEY, CDR2 SVGAGI. CDR3 coding DNA: TGTGCCAGCAGTTTGAACAGGGCAGAGACCCAGTACTTC. It encodes CASSLNRAETQYF.

The rearrangement joins TRBV15 to TRBJ2-1; 7 positions agree with TRBD2. Germline CDR1 LNHNV, CDR2 YYDKDF (reference sequence). The V gene end was trimmed by 0 bases and the J gene end by 4 bases; junction bases not matched to a gene: 9. The CDR3 is 17 amino acids. CDR3 protein: CATSRDPTPSGYNEQFF. DNA of the CDR3: TGTGCCACCAGCAGAGATCCGACCCCTAGCGGTTACAATGAGCAGTTCTTC.

The rearrangement uses TRBV29-1 and TRBJ1-2; a weak D match, TRBD1 (6 bases). Germline V gene sequence: CDR1 SQVTM, CDR2 ANQGSEA. V was shortened by 3 bases and J by 13 bases, with 18 bases between the two germline ends. CDR3 length: 12 residues. CDR3 residues: CSVDRTEGPSTF. In DNA form, the CDR3 reads TGCAGCGTTGACCGGACAGAGGGACCCAGCACCTTC.

The chain uses TRBV6-6 and TRBJ1-2; no reliable D call. Trimming removed 0 bases at V and 2 bases at J, with 10 bases between. The CDR3 is 15 amino acids. Germline-derived CDR1 and CDR2 are MNHNY and SVGAGI (reference sequence). In DNA, the CDR3 is TGTGCCAGCAGTTACTCGATAGAAATCAACTATGGCTACACCTTC. Encoded protein: CASSYSIEINYGYTF.

V is TRBV5-6 and J is TRBJ2-1; D is perhaps TRBD1 or TRBD2 (5 bases each). From germline, CDR1 is SGHDT and CDR2 YYEEEE. V shed 4 bases and J shed 0 bases, with 14 bases lying between them. The CDR3 extends over 16 amino acids. CDR3: CASSPGTASSYNEQFF. DNA of the CDR3: TGTGCCAGCAGCCCAGGGACGGCTAGCTCCTACAATGAGCAGTTCTTC. Full variable domain (remainder filled in from reference TRBV5-6 and TRBJ2-1): DAGVTQSPTHLIKTRGQQVTLRCSPKSGHDTVSWYQQALGQGPQFIFQYYEEEERQRGNFPDRFSGHQFPNYSSELNVNALLLGDSALYLCASSPGTASSYNEQFFGPGTRLTVL.

The genes are TRBV6-6 and TRBJ1-6, with a weak D call TRBD1 (5 bases). The CDR3 loop spans 15 amino acids. Germline values: CDR1 MNHNY, CDR2 SVGAGI (reference sequence). Trimming pared 11 bases from V and 0 bases from J, leaving 14 bases between. CDR3 DNA sequence: TGTGCCGCTTTGGGGGAGAGCTCCTATAATTCACCCCTCCACTTT. Translated, it gives CAALGESSYNSPLHF.

The chain combines TRBV7-9 with TRBJ1-2; D gene unclear. This CDR3 is built from 12 residues. Germline V gives CDR1 SEHNR, CDR2 FQNEAQ (reference sequence). V dropped 5 bases and J dropped 2 bases, with 6 bases sitting between them. The CDR3: CASSLDNYGYTF. DNA of the CDR3: TGTGCCAGCAGCCTCGACAACTATGGCTACACCTTC.

The CDR3 coding sequence is TGCGCCAGCAGCGCCCGACAGGGCGTCGGAAACATTCAGTACTTC. Protein: CASSARQGVGNIQYF. The chain has TRBV5-1 and TRBJ2-4; 7 nucleotides line up with TRBD1. Trimming removed 4 bases from V and 6 bases from J; junction bases left unmatched: 10. Germline CDR1 SGHRS, CDR2 YFSETQ. CDR3 length: 15 residues.

The sample holds one count of this clone. The chain joins TRBV27 to TRBJ2-2, with 8 nucleotides matching TRBD2. CDR3 length: 15 residues. Trimming cost V 2 bases and J 2 bases; bases outside gene matches: 1. Germline V gives CDR1 MNHEY, CDR2 SMNVEV (reference sequence). The DNA for the CDR3 is TGTGCCAGCAGTTTAGCGGGGGGAAACACCGGGGAGCTGTTTTTT. As protein: CASSLAGGNTGELFF.